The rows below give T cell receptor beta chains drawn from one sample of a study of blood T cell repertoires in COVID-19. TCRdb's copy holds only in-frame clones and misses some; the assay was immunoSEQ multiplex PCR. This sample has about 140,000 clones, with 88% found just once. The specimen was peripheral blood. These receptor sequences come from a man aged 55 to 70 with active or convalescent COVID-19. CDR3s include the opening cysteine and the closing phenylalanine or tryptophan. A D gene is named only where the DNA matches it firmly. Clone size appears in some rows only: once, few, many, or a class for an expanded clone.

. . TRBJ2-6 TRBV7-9 CASRPGGSGANVLTF TGTGCCAGCAGACCCGGGGGCTCTGGGGCCAACGTCCTGACTTTC
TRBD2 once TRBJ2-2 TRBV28 CASRWTSGRGKYERYTGELFF TGTGCCAGCAGATGGACTAGCGGGAGGGGGAAATACGAAAGATACACCGGGGAGCTGTTTTTT
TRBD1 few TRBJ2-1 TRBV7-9 CASSSPGQGAAEQFF TGTGCCAGCAGCTCACCGGGACAGGGGGCTGCTGAGCAGTTCTTC
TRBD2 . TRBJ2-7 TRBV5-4 CASSSPLAGSYEQYF TGTGCCAGCAGCTCCCCCCTAGCGGGATCCTACGAGCAGTACTTC
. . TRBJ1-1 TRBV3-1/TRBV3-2 CASSQDIRGTNTEAFF TGTGCCAGCAGCCAAGATATTCGGGGAACGAACACTGAAGCTTTCTTT
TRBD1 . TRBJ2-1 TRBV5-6 CASSFRDRGDEQFF TGTGCCAGCAGCTTCCGGGACAGGGGAGATGAGCAGTTCTTC
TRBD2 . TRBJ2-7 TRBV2 CASSSGSFDEQYF TGTGCCAGCTCTAGCGGGAGTTTCGACGAGCAGTACTTC
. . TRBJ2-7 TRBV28 CASRERLRNYEQYF TGTGCCAGCAGAGAGAGGTTAAGGAACTACGAGCAGTACTTC
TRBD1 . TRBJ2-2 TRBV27 CASSLSDRANTGELFF TGTGCCAGCAGTTTATCGGACAGGGCGAACACCGGGGAGCTGTTTTTT
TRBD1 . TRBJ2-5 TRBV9 CASSVEGGRSRETQYF TGTGCCAGCAGCGTAGAAGGGGGCCGGAGTCGGGAGACCCAGTACTTC
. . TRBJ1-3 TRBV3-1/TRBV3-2 CASSPNGYTIYF TGTGCCAGCAGTCCGAACGGTTACACCATATATTTT
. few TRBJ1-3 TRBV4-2 CASSQPSSGNTIYF TGTGCCAGCAGCCAACCCAGCTCTGGAAACACCATATATTTT
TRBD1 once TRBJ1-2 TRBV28 CASSLQGGNGYTF TGTGCCAGCAGTTTACAGGGGGGCAATGGCTACACCTTC
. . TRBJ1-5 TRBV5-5 CASSLSDTINQPQHF TGTGCCAGCAGCTTGTCTGACACCATCAATCAGCCCCAGCATTTT
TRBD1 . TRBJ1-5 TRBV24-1 CATSAGTGTYNQPQHF TGTGCCACCAGCGCGGGGACAGGCACGTACAATCAGCCCCAGCATTTT
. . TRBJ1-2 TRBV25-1 CASTGVNGYTF TGTGCCAGCACGGGAGTTAATGGCTACACCTTC
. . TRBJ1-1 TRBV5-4 CASSLVQGEAFF TGTGCCAGCAGCTTGGTACAGGGAGAAGCTTTCTTT